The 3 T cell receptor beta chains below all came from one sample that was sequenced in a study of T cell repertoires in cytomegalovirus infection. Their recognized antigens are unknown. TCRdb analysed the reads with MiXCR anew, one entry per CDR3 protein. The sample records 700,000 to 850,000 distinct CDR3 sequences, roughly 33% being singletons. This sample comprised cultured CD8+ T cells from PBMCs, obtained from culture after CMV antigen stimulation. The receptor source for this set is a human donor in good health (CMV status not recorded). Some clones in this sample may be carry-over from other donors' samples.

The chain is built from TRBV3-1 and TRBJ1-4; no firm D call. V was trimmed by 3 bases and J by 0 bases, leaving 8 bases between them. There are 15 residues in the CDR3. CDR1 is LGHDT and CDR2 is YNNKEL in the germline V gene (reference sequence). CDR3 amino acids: CASSQGSATNEKLFF. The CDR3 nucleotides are TGTGCCAGCAGCCAGGGGTCCGCAACTAATGAAAAACTGTTTTTT.

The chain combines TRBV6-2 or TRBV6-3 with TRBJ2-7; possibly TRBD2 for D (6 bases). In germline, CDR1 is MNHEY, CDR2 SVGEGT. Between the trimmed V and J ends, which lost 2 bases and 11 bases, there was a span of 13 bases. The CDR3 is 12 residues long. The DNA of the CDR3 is TGTGCCAGCAGTTACCCGGGGGAGCAGGAGTACGTC. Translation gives CASSYPGEQEYV.

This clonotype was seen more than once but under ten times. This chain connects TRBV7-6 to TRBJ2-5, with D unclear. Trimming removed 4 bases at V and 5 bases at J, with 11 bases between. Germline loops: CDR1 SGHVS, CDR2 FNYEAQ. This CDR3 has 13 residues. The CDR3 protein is CASSSQSFETQYF. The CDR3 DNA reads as TGTGCCAGCAGCTCTCAGTCCTTTGAGACCCAGTACTTC.